Listed below are T cell receptor beta chains from one sample, sequenced in a study of blood T cells in healthy people across ages. TCRdb recomputed calls from the 5' RACE reads with MiXCR, one row per CDR3 protein. This table holds about 970,000 distinct CDR3 sequences, 45% to 60% found once. The specimen sequenced was blood. These receptors came from a woman aged 55-70 years in good health. Both conserved end residues are part of each CDR3. Fields, in order: J gene, D gene, clone size, V gene, CDR3 DNA, CDR3 protein. A D gene is named only where the DNA matches it firmly. Size is omitted from some rows. Given values are once, few, many or a class for expanded clones.

j_call: TRBJ1-4
d_call: .
clone_size: few
v_call: TRBV15
cdr3_nt: TGTGCCACCAGCAGAGTGGGACGGGAGAATGAAAAACTGTTTTTT
cdr3_aa: CATSRVGRENEKLFF

j_call: TRBJ1-1
d_call: .
clone_size: .
v_call: TRBV12-3/TRBV12-4
cdr3_nt: TGTGCCAGCAGGCAGGCCGGGGTTGAAACTGAAGCTTTCTTT
cdr3_aa: CASRQAGVETEAFF

j_call: TRBJ1-2
d_call: .
clone_size: few
v_call: TRBV30
cdr3_nt: TGTGCCTGGAGGACGCGGGGAAGGAACTATGGCTACACCTTC
cdr3_aa: CAWRTRGRNYGYTF

j_call: TRBJ2-5
d_call: TRBD1
clone_size: many
v_call: TRBV10-3
cdr3_nt: TGTGCCATCAGTCAGGACAGGGGCGGACAAGAGACCCAGTACTTC
cdr3_aa: CAISQDRGGQETQYF

j_call: TRBJ2-7
d_call: .
clone_size: .
v_call: TRBV20-1
cdr3_nt: TGCAGTGCAAGGGAAAGCTCCTACGAGCAGTACTTC
cdr3_aa: CSARESSYEQYF

j_call: TRBJ2-7
d_call: TRBD2
clone_size: .
v_call: TRBV28
cdr3_nt: TGTGCCAGCAGTTTATTAGGACTAGCGGAGGGGCAGTACTTC
cdr3_aa: CASSLLGLAEGQYF

j_call: TRBJ1-1
d_call: .
clone_size: many
v_call: TRBV7-2
cdr3_nt: TGTGCCAGCAGCTTCACCCGTAAGCGCCCTGAAGCTTTCTTT
cdr3_aa: CASSFTRKRPEAFF

j_call: TRBJ2-2
d_call: TRBD2
clone_size: .
v_call: TRBV9
cdr3_nt: TGTGCCAGCAGCGTAGTGCCAGCGGGAGTCTCCGGGGAGCTGTTTTTT
cdr3_aa: CASSVVPAGVSGELFF

j_call: TRBJ2-7
d_call: .
clone_size: .
v_call: TRBV21-1
cdr3_nt: TGTGCCAACATTAAGGACAGGACTAATCCCTACGAGCAGTACTTC
cdr3_aa: CANIKDRTNPYEQYF

j_call: TRBJ2-3
d_call: .
clone_size: .
v_call: TRBV6-1
cdr3_nt: TGTGCCAGCAGTGAAGGAGGTTTGGCAGATACGCAGTATTTT
cdr3_aa: CASSEGGLADTQYF

j_call: TRBJ1-6
d_call: TRBD1
clone_size: .
v_call: TRBV18
cdr3_nt: TGTGCCAGCTCACCACGGGCCAGGGGGAGCTCACCCCTCCACTTT
cdr3_aa: CASSPRARGSSPLHF

j_call: TRBJ2-5
d_call: TRBD2
clone_size: .
v_call: TRBV7-2
cdr3_nt: TGTGCCAGCAGCCACCCAGCGGGAGGGCTTCAAGAGACCCAGTACTTC
cdr3_aa: CASSHPAGGLQETQYF

j_call: TRBJ2-1
d_call: .
clone_size: few
v_call: TRBV20-1
cdr3_nt: TGCAGTGCCGGGATAGGGGAGAATGAGCAGTTCTTC
cdr3_aa: CSAGIGENEQFF

j_call: TRBJ2-7
d_call: .
clone_size: .
v_call: TRBV20-1
cdr3_nt: TGCAGTGCTAGAGGGGGTGGGAGGGAGCAGTACTTC
cdr3_aa: CSARGGGREQYF

j_call: TRBJ2-1
d_call: .
clone_size: .
v_call: TRBV25-1
cdr3_nt: TGTGCCAGCAGTGGGAGGGTTGTGCGATCCTACAATGAGCAGTTCTTC
cdr3_aa: CASSGRVVRSYNEQFF

j_call: TRBJ2-3
d_call: TRBD1
clone_size: few
v_call: TRBV7-2
cdr3_nt: TGTGCCAGCAGCCCCGACAGGGGGCTAGGTTCGCAGTATTTT
cdr3_aa: CASSPDRGLGSQYF

j_call: TRBJ2-7
d_call: TRBD1
clone_size: .
v_call: TRBV5-6
cdr3_nt: TGTGCCAGCAGCTTGTGGTTTGGGGACAGATCCTACGAGCAGTACTTC
cdr3_aa: CASSLWFGDRSYEQYF

j_call: TRBJ1-5
d_call: .
clone_size: .
v_call: TRBV6-1
cdr3_nt: TGTGCCAGCAGGGGGCCGGAGGAGAGGGGCAATCAGCCCCAGCATTTT
cdr3_aa: CASRGPEERGNQPQHF

j_call: TRBJ2-3
d_call: .
clone_size: .
v_call: TRBV5-5
cdr3_nt: TGTGCCAGCGGCGTCGGACTCTTGGGGACAGATACGCAGTATTTT
cdr3_aa: CASGVGLLGTDTQYF

j_call: TRBJ2-3
d_call: TRBD2
clone_size: .
v_call: TRBV5-6
cdr3_nt: TGTGCCAGCAGCTGGGATGTAGCGGGACGCCGCCATACGCAGTATTTT
cdr3_aa: CASSWDVAGRRHTQYF

j_call: TRBJ2-5
d_call: .
clone_size: few
v_call: TRBV29-1
cdr3_nt: TGCAGCGTTACGGCGGGAAGGGAGACCCAGTACTTC
cdr3_aa: CSVTAGRETQYF

j_call: TRBJ1-5
d_call: .
clone_size: once
v_call: TRBV10-3
cdr3_nt: TGTGCCACCTATATAACCAGGGCTCAAAATTATCAGCCCCAGCATTTT
cdr3_aa: CATYITRAQNYQPQHF

j_call: TRBJ2-1
d_call: TRBD1
clone_size: .
v_call: TRBV11-2
cdr3_nt: TGTGCCAGCAGCCAGGGCCAACAGGGGGTTGGAGAGCAGTTCTTC
cdr3_aa: CASSQGQQGVGEQFF

j_call: TRBJ2-2
d_call: .
clone_size: few
v_call: TRBV3-1
cdr3_nt: TGTGCCAGCAGCCAAGTGCGAGGGCCAACCGGGGAGCTGTTTTTT
cdr3_aa: CASSQVRGPTGELFF

j_call: TRBJ2-5
d_call: .
clone_size: many
v_call: TRBV7-2
cdr3_nt: TGTGCCAGCAGCACCAGCCGATCCCTAGGAGAGACCCAGTACTTC
cdr3_aa: CASSTSRSLGETQYF

j_call: TRBJ2-2
d_call: TRBD2
clone_size: once
v_call: TRBV25-1
cdr3_nt: TGTGCCAGCAGACCACCGGGACTAGCATCTAACACCGGGGAGCTGTTTTTT
cdr3_aa: CASRPPGLASNTGELFF

j_call: TRBJ2-5
d_call: .
clone_size: .
v_call: TRBV29-1
cdr3_nt: TGCAGCGTGAGGGGGACATTTCAGACCCAGTACTTC
cdr3_aa: CSVRGTFQTQYF

j_call: TRBJ2-3
d_call: TRBD2
clone_size: .
v_call: TRBV5-1
cdr3_nt: TGCGCCAGCAGCCCCGGACGATTAGCGGGGAGCACAGATACGCAGTATTTT
cdr3_aa: CASSPGRLAGSTDTQYF

j_call: TRBJ1-2
d_call: .
clone_size: few
v_call: TRBV5-1
cdr3_nt: TGCGCCAGCAGCTTTCGGAATCCCAGCTATGGCTACACCTTC
cdr3_aa: CASSFRNPSYGYTF

j_call: TRBJ2-1
d_call: .
clone_size: .
v_call: TRBV24-1
cdr3_nt: TGTGCCACCAGTGATGTCCCAGGGGCGCATGAGCAGTTCTTC
cdr3_aa: CATSDVPGAHEQFF

j_call: TRBJ1-6
d_call: .
clone_size: .
v_call: TRBV7-2
cdr3_nt: TGTGCCAGCAGCTTAGAGCCGGGGTCGAATTCACCCCTCCACTTT
cdr3_aa: CASSLEPGSNSPLHF

j_call: TRBJ2-6
d_call: TRBD1
clone_size: few
v_call: TRBV4-3
cdr3_nt: TGCGCCAGCAGCCAAGAGACAGGGGCTGGGGCCAACGTCCTGACTTTC
cdr3_aa: CASSQETGAGANVLTF

j_call: TRBJ1-5
d_call: .
clone_size: .
v_call: TRBV12-3/TRBV12-4
cdr3_nt: TGTGCCAGCAGTCCGGCCGGGGACAATCAGCCCCAGCATTTT
cdr3_aa: CASSPAGDNQPQHF

j_call: TRBJ1-2
d_call: .
clone_size: .
v_call: TRBV10-3
cdr3_nt: TGTGCCATCAGTGAGTCGCCTGGGAGTGGCTACACCTTC
cdr3_aa: CAISESPGSGYTF

j_call: TRBJ2-5
d_call: .
clone_size: .
v_call: TRBV20-1
cdr3_nt: TGCAGTGCTAGCAGTTCGGGGAGTCGGTTCGGAGAGACCCAGTACTTC
cdr3_aa: CSASSSGSRFGETQYF

j_call: TRBJ1-5
d_call: .
clone_size: .
v_call: TRBV2
cdr3_nt: TGTGCCAGCAGCAGACAGGACAATTCCAATCAGCCCCAGCATTTT
cdr3_aa: CASSRQDNSNQPQHF

j_call: TRBJ2-3
d_call: TRBD1
clone_size: .
v_call: TRBV11-2
cdr3_nt: TGTGCCAGCAGCCCCGGGACAGGGTTGACGGCAGATACGCAGTATTTT
cdr3_aa: CASSPGTGLTADTQYF

j_call: TRBJ2-3
d_call: TRBD2
clone_size: .
v_call: TRBV10-3
cdr3_nt: TGTGCCATCAGTGAGGGACTAGGTCACACAGATACGCAGTATTTT
cdr3_aa: CAISEGLGHTDTQYF

j_call: TRBJ2-3
d_call: .
clone_size: .
v_call: TRBV3-1
cdr3_nt: TGTGCCAGCAGCCAGGCGGGGACTGGGAGCACAGATACGCAGTATTTT
cdr3_aa: CASSQAGTGSTDTQYF

j_call: TRBJ1-1
d_call: .
clone_size: .
v_call: TRBV29-1
cdr3_nt: TGCAGCGCACAGGCTTCGTACATGAACACTGAAGCTTTCTTT
cdr3_aa: CSAQASYMNTEAFF

j_call: TRBJ2-1
d_call: .
clone_size: few
v_call: TRBV29-1
cdr3_nt: TGCAGCGTTGAAGCAGGTCAGGGGTACAATGAGCAGTTCTTC
cdr3_aa: CSVEAGQGYNEQFF